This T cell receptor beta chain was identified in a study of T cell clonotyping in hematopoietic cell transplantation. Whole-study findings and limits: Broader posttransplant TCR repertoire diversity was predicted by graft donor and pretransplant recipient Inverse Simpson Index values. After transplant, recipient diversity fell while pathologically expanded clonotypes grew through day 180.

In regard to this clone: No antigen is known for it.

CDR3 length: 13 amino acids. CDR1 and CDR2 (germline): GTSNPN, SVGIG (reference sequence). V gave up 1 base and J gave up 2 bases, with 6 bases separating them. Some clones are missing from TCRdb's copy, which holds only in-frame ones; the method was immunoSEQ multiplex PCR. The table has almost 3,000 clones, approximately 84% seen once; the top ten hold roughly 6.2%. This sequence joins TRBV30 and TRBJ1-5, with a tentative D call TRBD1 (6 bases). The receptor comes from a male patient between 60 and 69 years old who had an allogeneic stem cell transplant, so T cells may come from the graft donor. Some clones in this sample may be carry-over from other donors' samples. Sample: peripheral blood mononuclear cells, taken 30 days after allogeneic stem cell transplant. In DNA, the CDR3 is TGTGCCTGGAGTGGACAGGGCAATCAGCCCCAGCATTTT. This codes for CAWSGQGNQPQHF.